The source of this T cell receptor (beta chain) is a study of cytotoxic CD8 clonotypes in ibrutinib-treated CLL. Study conclusions and caveats: Baseline clonality exceeded age-matched healthy donors and tracked circulating CD8+ T-cell counts. Sustained-remission and progressing patients diverged in sampling times. Ibrutinib response saw clonality rise, and progression saw it return toward baseline.

Germline assignment: CDR1 MGHRA and CDR2 YSYEKL. V was clipped by 3 bases and J by 2 bases, with 10 bases between them. This CDR3 comprises 14 residues. The table came from immunoSEQ multiplex PCR; TCRdb's copy has only in-frame clones and leaves some out. Among 200,000 to 250,000 clones listed, about 75% were seen once. In regard to this clone: Its specificity is unknown.

The TCR sequence derives from a human donor with chronic lymphocytic leukemia. The sample consisted of PBMCs, taken after 12 months of ibrutinib treatment. The chain couples TRBV4-1 to TRBJ2-5; D ambiguous. CDR3 in amino acids: CASSHSYQQETQYF. CDR3 bases: TGCGCCAGCAGCCATTCATACCAGCAAGAGACCCAGTACTTC.